Listed below are T cell receptor beta chains from one sample, sequenced in a study of post-analysis software for immune sequencing data. MiXCR, run by TCRdb on the PCR reads, gives a single entry per CDR3 protein. The data contain about 770,000 distinct CDR3 sequences, 35% to 55% of them singletons. The specimen sequenced was blood. These receptors were collected from a girl aged 10 to 17 with multiple sclerosis. The conserved cysteine and the conserved F or W are not part of the CDR3 here. Fields, in order: V gene, J gene, CDR3 protein.

>TRBV29-1|TRBJ2-3
SVEFLAGRTDTQY
>TRBV29-1|TRBJ2-1
SVGTRAGGNNEQF
>TRBV20-1|TRBJ2-7
SARKGQPYEQY
>TRBV12-5|TRBJ2-7
ASGLAPPVGGADTYEQY
>TRBV9|TRBJ2-7
ASSEGVKGTSGRPYEQY
>TRBV14|NA
ASSQRAPLAGGLHEQY
>TRBV6-1|TRBJ1-2
ASSELVGAELYGYT
>TRBV5-1|TRBJ1-1
ASSPGQGKNTEAF
>TRBV12-3/TRBV12-4|TRBJ2-5
ASSAVTQETQY
>TRBV12-3/TRBV12-4|TRBJ2-5
ASSLISGSLETQY
>TRBV9|TRBJ1-1
ASSVGYRGVDTEAF
>TRBV19|TRBJ2-6
ASSMTPTGANVLT
>TRBV7-9|NA
ASGIGGETQY
>TRBV6-5|TRBJ2-1
ASSYLGLAENNEQF
>TRBV4-2|NA
ASSQVTSGEQY
>TRBV7-6|NA
ASSTSDRGAPTYEQY
>TRBV20-1|TRBJ2-6
SARDRLAGVTGANVLT
>TRBV20-1|TRBJ2-1
SAMTIAGGVNNEQF
>TRBV6-5|TRBJ1-2
ASSQDRSYYGYT
>TRBV7-2|TRBJ1-5
ASSRTGASNQPQH
>TRBV29-1|TRBJ2-3
SVEFVGISTDTQY
>TRBV5-6|TRBJ2-7
ASSLGVRTGGFYEQY
>TRBV20-1|TRBJ2-5
SARAGGGRETQY
>TRBV6-1|TRBJ2-5
ASSGRQTGTQY
>TRBV4-2|TRBJ1-4
ASSPTLGGNEKLF
>TRBV12-3/TRBV12-4|TRBJ2-7
ASSSGTSRGNEQY
>TRBV27|TRBJ1-6
ASSRPTAYNSPLH
>TRBV29-1|TRBJ1-2
SVDFAGANYGYT
>TRBV27|TRBJ2-1
ASSIPGTSGRGSYNEQF
>TRBV25-1|TRBJ2-7
ASSDGLRDSSYEQY
>TRBV7-9|TRBJ1-4
ASSPGQTLNEKLF
>TRBV15|TRBJ2-3
ATNPAAGTDTQY
>TRBV14|TRBJ2-1
ASSQDWAGTSGQYNEQF
>TRBV12-3/TRBV12-4|TRBJ2-1
ASVSGGVSYNEQF
>TRBV6-5|TRBJ2-7
ASSTLTSGTYEQY
>TRBV28|TRBJ2-7
ASQRDGGEQY
>TRBV10-3|TRBJ2-7
ATQSTYEQY
>TRBV5-1|TRBJ2-3
ASSIGGTGVPDTQY
>TRBV27|TRBJ1-2
TSYSTTSPRTGSYGYT